The entry that follows covers one T cell receptor beta chain sequence. As yet, its antigen is unknown. Germline CDR1 is SEHNR and CDR2 is FQNEAQ (reference sequence). CDR3 length equals 18 residues. Trimming at V came to 4 bases and at J to 5 bases, leaving 20 bases not matched to a gene. This specimen belongs to a study of cytomegalovirus exposure and HLA in healthy donors. Study details: Prior work identified 100 million to 130 million unique TCR beta sequences in around 170 million T cells. Findings of the study overall: Reportedly, TCR beta sequences accurately predicted HLA-A and HLA-B alleles in most subjects. Among immune exposure information, only CMV serostatus was available. Researchers catalogued under 200 TCR beta chains as cytomegalovirus-associated.

The PCR was carried out with 60 Vbeta primers and 13 Jbeta primers. Using immunoSEQ multiplex PCR, the repertoire was profiled, and TCRdb retains in-frame clones only, with some absent. Of 150,000 to 250,000 clones in the sample, 85% were seen once. This receptor was obtained from a woman aged 45-65 years in good health and CMV-seronegative. Sample: PBMCs. The gene calls are TRBV7-9 and TRBJ2-7; TRBD2 aligns across 7 bases. CDR3 bases: TGTGCCAGCAGCTCAAGTGGGTCCGCGGGAGTGTCCGGGAACGAGCAGTACTTC. It encodes CASSSSGSAGVSGNEQYF.